This is a list of T cell receptor beta chains from one sample in a study of patients and donors after allogeneic stem cell transplantation. TCRdb re-called the RT-PCR reads through MiXCR, storing one row per CDR3 protein. The data hold under 35,000 distinct CDR3 sequences, with about two fifths observed a single time. Input material: blood, either unsorted or a sorted T cell fraction (not recorded which). These receptor sequences come from a human donor who was either an allogeneic HSCT recipient or a stem cell or donor lymphocyte infusion donor (not recorded which). It is not recorded whose cells these are; they may come from a transplant donor. Each CDR3 is given with its conserved first and last residue. Fields, in order: D gene, clone size, J gene, V gene, CDR3 DNA, CDR3 protein. The D gene is left open where the match is weak. Only some rows state a clone size, as once, few, many or a class for expanded clones.

D: -
size: -
J: TRBJ2-1
V: TRBV20-1
DNA: TGCAGTGCTAAATCTAGGAGCTCCTACAATGAGCAGTTCTTC
CDR3: CSAKSRSSYNEQFF

D: -
size: -
J: TRBJ1-1
V: TRBV24-1
DNA: TGTGCCACCAGTGAAGACACTGAAGCTTTCTTT
CDR3: CATSEDTEAFF

D: -
size: -
J: TRBJ1-5
V: TRBV20-1
DNA: TGCAGTGCTAGAGTGCATGGCAGGAGGCAGCCCCAGCATTTT
CDR3: CSARVHGRRQPQHF

D: -
size: -
J: TRBJ2-1
V: TRBV4-3
DNA: TGCGCCAGCAGCCAAGATAGAGGGACTCGAGCCTACAATGAGCAGTTCTTC
CDR3: CASSQDRGTRAYNEQFF

D: -
size: once
J: TRBJ2-7
V: TRBV27
DNA: TGTGCCAGCAGTTCTCAGACATCCGAGCAGTACTTC
CDR3: CASSSQTSEQYF

D: -
size: -
J: TRBJ2-2
V: TRBV2
DNA: TGTGCCAGCAGTCCAGTGAACACCGGGGAGCTGTTTTTT
CDR3: CASSPVNTGELFF

D: -
size: -
J: TRBJ2-2
V: TRBV10-3
DNA: TGTGCCATCAGTGCGATAGTAGCCGGGGAGCTGTTTTTT
CDR3: CAISAIVAGELFF

D: -
size: -
J: TRBJ2-3
V: TRBV4-3
DNA: TGCGCCAGCAGCCAAGACCTCCCGACTACTAGCACAGATACGCAGTATTTT
CDR3: CASSQDLPTTSTDTQYF

D: -
size: -
J: TRBJ2-7
V: TRBV20-1
DNA: TGCAGTGCTTCCTCGGTCCTCAGGACCTACGAGCAGTACTTC
CDR3: CSASSVLRTYEQYF

D: -
size: few
J: TRBJ1-3
V: TRBV5-1
DNA: TGCGCCAGCAGCTTGGAGGGAAACACCATATATTTT
CDR3: CASSLEGNTIYF

D: -
size: -
J: TRBJ2-3
V: TRBV7-6
DNA: TGTGCCAGCAGCGATCTACGGAGGAAGGGCGATACGCAGTATTTT
CDR3: CASSDLRRKGDTQYF

D: -
size: -
J: TRBJ2-3
V: TRBV15
DNA: TGTGCCACCAGCAGATCTAAGGGGCGGAGAAGCACAGATACGCAGTATTTT
CDR3: CATSRSKGRRSTDTQYF

D: -
size: few
J: TRBJ1-6
V: TRBV5-1
DNA: TGCGCCAGCAGCTTGAGCGGACAGAATAATTCACCCCTCCACTTT
CDR3: CASSLSGQNNSPLHF

D: -
size: -
J: TRBJ1-2
V: TRBV24-1
DNA: TGTGCCACCAGTGACCCCGTCGAGTCTAACTATGGCTACACCTTC
CDR3: CATSDPVESNYGYTF

D: -
size: -
J: TRBJ1-6
V: TRBV4-3
DNA: TGCGCCAGCAGCGAGAGGCCGGGACTCACTTATTCACCCCTCCACTTT
CDR3: CASSERPGLTYSPLHF

D: TRBD1
size: few
J: TRBJ1-2
V: TRBV29-1
DNA: TGCAGCGTTGCCCGGGAAACAGGGGCCCATGGCTACACCTTC
CDR3: CSVARETGAHGYTF

D: -
size: few
J: TRBJ1-1
V: TRBV4-1
DNA: TGCGCCAGCAGCCCGCTGGGGGGCACTGAAGCTTTCTTT
CDR3: CASSPLGGTEAFF

D: -
size: few
J: TRBJ1-2
V: TRBV3-1
DNA: TGTGCCAGCAGTCATCTCGGGGGCGTGGAGGGCTACACCTTC
CDR3: CASSHLGGVEGYTF

D: TRBD2
size: -
J: TRBJ2-7
V: TRBV20-1
DNA: TGCAGTGCTAGCGGGTCTAGCGGGGGCTACGAGCAGTACTTC
CDR3: CSASGSSGGYEQYF

D: -
size: -
J: TRBJ2-5
V: TRBV11-2
DNA: TGTGCCAGCAGCTTAAGACTTGGGGCGGCAGCAAGGGAGACCCAGTACTTC
CDR3: CASSLRLGAAARETQYF

D: -
size: -
J: TRBJ1-1
V: TRBV5-5
DNA: TGTGCCAGCAGCTTGCCCAGAAACACTGAAGCTTTCTTT
CDR3: CASSLPRNTEAFF

D: -
size: few
J: TRBJ2-2
V: TRBV7-2
DNA: TGTGCCAGCAGCGTTGACGGGGCTGGGACCGGGGAGCTGTTTTTT
CDR3: CASSVDGAGTGELFF

D: TRBD1
size: -
J: TRBJ2-1
V: TRBV10-1
DNA: TGCGCCAGGCTTGGACAGGGCCACAATGAGCAGTTCTTC
CDR3: CARLGQGHNEQFF

D: TRBD2
size: -
J: TRBJ2-1
V: TRBV27
DNA: TGTGCCAGCAAGCGGGGGCGAACCTACAATGAGCAGTTCTTC
CDR3: CASKRGRTYNEQFF

D: -
size: few
J: TRBJ2-3
V: TRBV2
DNA: TGTGCCAGCAGTGAATTCGCAGGGGGGCCCACAGATACGCAGTATTTT
CDR3: CASSEFAGGPTDTQYF

D: -
size: -
J: TRBJ2-3
V: TRBV24-1
DNA: TGTGCCACCAGTGATGATAGGACAGATACGCAGTATTTT
CDR3: CATSDDRTDTQYF

D: -
size: medium-sized
J: TRBJ2-1
V: TRBV12-3/TRBV12-4
DNA: TGTGCCAGCAGAAGAACTAGCCTAATCTACAATGAGCAGTTCTTC
CDR3: CASRRTSLIYNEQFF

D: -
size: -
J: TRBJ2-3
V: TRBV20-1
DNA: TGCAGTGCACGGACGGAAGCGGTCTCTAGCACAGATACGCAGTATTTT
CDR3: CSARTEAVSSTDTQYF

D: -
size: -
J: TRBJ2-1
V: TRBV15
DNA: TGTGCCACCAGGGTGGGAGGCGGCTACAATGAGCAGTTCTTC
CDR3: CATRVGGGYNEQFF

D: -
size: once
J: TRBJ1-1
V: TRBV7-2
DNA: TGTGCCAGCAGCTTAATCAGATACCGGGGTGAGACTGAAGCTCTCTTT
CDR3: CASSLIRYRGETEALF

D: -
size: -
J: TRBJ2-1
V: TRBV24-1
DNA: TGTGCCACCACCCTCGGGGATGAGCAGTTCTTC
CDR3: CATTLGDEQFF

D: -
size: few
J: TRBJ1-1
V: TRBV29-1
DNA: TGCAGCGTTAGCCGAGAATACCCTGAAGCTTTCTTT
CDR3: CSVSREYPEAFF

D: -
size: once
J: TRBJ2-1
V: TRBV4-3
DNA: TGCGCCAGCAGCCCCTTACACGACAATGAGCAGTTCTTC
CDR3: CASSPLHDNEQFF

D: -
size: few
J: TRBJ1-1
V: TRBV5-1
DNA: TGCGCCAGCAGCTTTAGGCGGGAGGACACTGAAGCTTTCTTT
CDR3: CASSFRREDTEAFF

D: TRBD1
size: few
J: TRBJ1-1
V: TRBV5-1
DNA: TGCGCCAGCAGCCCCCCGGGCAGGGGGTTTACTGAAGCTTTCTTT
CDR3: CASSPPGRGFTEAFF

D: -
size: -
J: TRBJ1-5
V: TRBV4-3
DNA: TGCGCCAGCAGCCAAGATCTGTCGGGGCAGGGCAATCAGCCCCAGCATTTT
CDR3: CASSQDLSGQGNQPQHF

D: -
size: -
J: TRBJ2-5
V: TRBV29-1
DNA: TGCAGCGTAAGAGGGTATCAGGAGACCCAGTACTTC
CDR3: CSVRGYQETQYF

D: -
size: -
J: TRBJ2-3
V: TRBV20-1
DNA: TGCAGTGCTAGAGTCCTCATGCGGGACGGGTCAGATACGCAGTATTTT
CDR3: CSARVLMRDGSDTQYF

D: TRBD1
size: -
J: TRBJ1-1
V: TRBV20-1
DNA: TGCAGTGCTGGGGACAGGGCCAACACTGAAGCTTTCTTT
CDR3: CSAGDRANTEAFF

D: -
size: -
J: TRBJ1-2
V: TRBV4-2
DNA: TGTGCCAGCAGCCAAGGAGACGAAACCACGAACTATGGCTACACCTTC
CDR3: CASSQGDETTNYGYTF

D: -
size: many
J: TRBJ1-3
V: TRBV6-6
DNA: TGTGCCAGCAGCTTGCTTACAGGGCCTGGAAACACCATATATTTT
CDR3: CASSLLTGPGNTIYF